The clone carrying this T cell receptor (beta chain) was seen many times. The antigen is undetermined. The data belong to a study of post-analysis software for immune sequencing data. For the study at large: In terms of disease course, relapsing-remitting, secondary progressive and progressive-relapsing multiple sclerosis were included.

Researchers reported that TCR beta cDNA libraries carried unique molecular identifiers. Via MiXCR, TCRdb re-called the PCR reads, giving one row per CDR3 protein. There are 800,000 to 950,000 distinct CDR3 sequences in the sample; roughly 50% occur only once, and about 4.8% lies in the top ten. Whole-study results and caveats: Controls had lower frequencies than patients of roughly five TRBV segments, which included TRBV5-6, TRBV5-1 and TRBV20-1.

V dropped 4 bases and J dropped 5; count of bases not matched to a gene: 4. This CDR3 spans 15 amino acids. Germline CDR1 WSHSY, CDR2 SAAADI. The sample comprised blood. This TCR came from a girl aged 5 to 17 with multiple sclerosis. V usage is TRBV10-2 and J usage is TRBJ2-5, with 13 bases identical to TRBD2. The CDR3 region has the DNA TGCGCCAGCAGTGGGACTAGCGGGAGCGGCGAGACCCAGTACTTC. Protein product: CASSGTSGSGETQYF.